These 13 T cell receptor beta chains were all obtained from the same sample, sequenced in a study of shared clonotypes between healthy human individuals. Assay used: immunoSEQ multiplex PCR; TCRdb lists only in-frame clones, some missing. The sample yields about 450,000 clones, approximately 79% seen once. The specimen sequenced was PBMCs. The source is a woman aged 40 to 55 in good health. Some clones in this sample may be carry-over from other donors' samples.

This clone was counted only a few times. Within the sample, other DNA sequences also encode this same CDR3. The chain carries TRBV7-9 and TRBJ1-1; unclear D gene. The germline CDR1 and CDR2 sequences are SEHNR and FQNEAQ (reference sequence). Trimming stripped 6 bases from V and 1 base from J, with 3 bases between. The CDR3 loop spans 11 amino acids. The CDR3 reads CASSRNTEAFF. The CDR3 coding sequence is TGTGCCAGCAGTCGGAACACTGAAGCTTTCTTT.

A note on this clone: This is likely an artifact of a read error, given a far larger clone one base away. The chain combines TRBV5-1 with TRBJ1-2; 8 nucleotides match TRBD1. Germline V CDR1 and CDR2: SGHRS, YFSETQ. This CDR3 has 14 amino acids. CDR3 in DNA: TGCGCCAACAGCAGGGGACAGGATAACTATGGCTACACCTTC. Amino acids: CANSRGQDNYGYTF. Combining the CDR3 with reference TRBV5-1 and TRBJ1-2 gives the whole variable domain KAGVTQTPRYLIKTRGQQVTLSCSPISGHRSVSWYQQTPGQGLQFLFEYFSETQRNKGNFPGRFSGRQFSNSRSEMNVSTLELGDSALYLCANSRGQDNYGYTFGSGTRLTVV.

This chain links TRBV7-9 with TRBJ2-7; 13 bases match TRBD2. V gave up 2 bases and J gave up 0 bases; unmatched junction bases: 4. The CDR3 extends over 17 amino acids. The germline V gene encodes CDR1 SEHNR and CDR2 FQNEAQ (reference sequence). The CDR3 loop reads CASSLRTSGGSSYEQYF. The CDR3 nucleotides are TGTGCCAGCAGCTTAAGGACTAGCGGGGGTAGCTCCTACGAGCAGTACTTC.

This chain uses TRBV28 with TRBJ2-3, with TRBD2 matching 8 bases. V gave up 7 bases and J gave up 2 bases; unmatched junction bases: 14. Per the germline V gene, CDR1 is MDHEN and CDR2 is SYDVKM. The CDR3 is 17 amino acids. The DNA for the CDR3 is TGTGCCAGCATTTCAGCGGGGGCCGAGAGGGCCACAGATACGCAGTATTTT. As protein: CASISAGAERATDTQYF.

The CDR3 loop reads CASSLGGGENSPLHF. As DNA, the CDR3 is TGTGCCAGCAGCTTAGGGGGAGGAGAAAATTCACCCCTCCACTTT. The chain is built from TRBV7-9 and TRBJ1-6, with no clear D. Looked up from germline, CDR1 is SEHNR and CDR2 is FQNEAQ (reference sequence). This CDR3 region has 15 residues. Trimming stripped 1 base from V and 7 bases from J, with 11 bases between.

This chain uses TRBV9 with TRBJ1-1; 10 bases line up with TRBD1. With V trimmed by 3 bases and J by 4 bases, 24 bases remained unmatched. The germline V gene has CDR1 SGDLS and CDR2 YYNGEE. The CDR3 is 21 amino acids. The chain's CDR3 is CASSEAPGGQGILRPSTEAFF. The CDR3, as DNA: TGTGCCAGCAGCGAAGCGCCCGGGGGACAGGGGATCCTCCGGCCGAGCACTGAAGCTTTCTTT. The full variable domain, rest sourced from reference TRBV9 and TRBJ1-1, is DSGVTQTPKHLITATGQRVTLRCSPRSGDLSVYWYQQSLDQGLQFLIQYYNGEERAKGNILERFSAQQFPDLHSELNLSSLELGDSALYFCASSEAPGGQGILRPSTEAFFGQGTRLTVV.

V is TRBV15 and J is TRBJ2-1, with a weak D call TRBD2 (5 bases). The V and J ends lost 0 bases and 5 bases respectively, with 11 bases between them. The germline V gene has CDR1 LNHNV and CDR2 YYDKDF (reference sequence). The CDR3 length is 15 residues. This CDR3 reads CATSRDRGLNNEQFF. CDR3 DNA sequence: TGTGCCACCAGCAGAGATCGCGGGCTAAACAATGAGCAGTTCTTC.

The CDR3 sequence is CASKLSSTDTQYF. CDR3 DNA sequence: TGTGCCAGCAAACTATCTAGCACAGATACGCAGTATTTT. The rearrangement joins TRBV27 to TRBJ2-3; D is unclear. The ends were cut back, 7 bases at V and 0 bases at J, with 8 bases in the middle. Germline CDR1 MNHEY, CDR2 SMNVEV (reference sequence). This CDR3 has 13 amino acids.

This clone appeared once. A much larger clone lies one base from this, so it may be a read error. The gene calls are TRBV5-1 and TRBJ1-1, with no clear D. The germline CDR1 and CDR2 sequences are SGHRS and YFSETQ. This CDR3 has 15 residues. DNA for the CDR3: TGCGTCAGCAGCTTAGAACCAGATAAGAACACTGAAGCTTTCTTT. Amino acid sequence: CVSSLEPDKNTEAFF.

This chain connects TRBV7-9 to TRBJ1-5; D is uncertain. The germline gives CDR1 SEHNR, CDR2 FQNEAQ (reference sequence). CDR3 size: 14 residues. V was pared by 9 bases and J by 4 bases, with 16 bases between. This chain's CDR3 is CARNIRGINQPQHF. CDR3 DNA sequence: TGTGCCAGAAATATTCGAGGAATAAATCAGCCCCAGCATTTT.

CDR3 DNA sequence: TGTGCCAGTAGTATTTTCCAGGCCTACAATGAGCAGTTCTTC. Its protein product is CASSIFQAYNEQFF. The chain links TRBV19 to TRBJ2-1, with D uncertain. This CDR3 is built from 14 residues. Trimming shortened V by 3 bases and J by 2 bases, and 8 bases separated the two germline ends. Germline CDR1 and CDR2: LNHDA and SQIVND (reference sequence).

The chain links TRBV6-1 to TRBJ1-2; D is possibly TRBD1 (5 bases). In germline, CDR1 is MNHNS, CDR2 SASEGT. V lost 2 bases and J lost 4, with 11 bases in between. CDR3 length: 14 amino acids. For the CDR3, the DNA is TGTGCCAGCAGTGAACGGGCAGGGACCTATGGCTACACCTTC. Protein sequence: CASSERAGTYGYTF.

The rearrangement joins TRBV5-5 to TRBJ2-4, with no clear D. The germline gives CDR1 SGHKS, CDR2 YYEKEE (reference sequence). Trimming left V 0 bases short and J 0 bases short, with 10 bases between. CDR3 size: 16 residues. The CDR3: CASSLVQQLAKNIQYF. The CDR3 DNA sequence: TGTGCCAGCAGCTTGGTTCAGCAACTAGCCAAAAACATTCAGTACTTC.